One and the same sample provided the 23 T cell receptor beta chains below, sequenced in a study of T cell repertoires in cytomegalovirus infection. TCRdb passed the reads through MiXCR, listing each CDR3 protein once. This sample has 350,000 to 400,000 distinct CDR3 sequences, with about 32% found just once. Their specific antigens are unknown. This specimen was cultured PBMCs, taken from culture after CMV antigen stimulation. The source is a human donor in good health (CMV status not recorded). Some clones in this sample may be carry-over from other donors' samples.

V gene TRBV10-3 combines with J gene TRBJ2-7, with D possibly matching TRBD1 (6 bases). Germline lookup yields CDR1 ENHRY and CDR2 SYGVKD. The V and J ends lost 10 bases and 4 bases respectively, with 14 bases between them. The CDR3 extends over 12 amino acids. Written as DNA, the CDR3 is TGTGCCAGCGGAGACAGGTTTTACGAGCAGTACTTC. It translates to CASGDRFYEQYF.

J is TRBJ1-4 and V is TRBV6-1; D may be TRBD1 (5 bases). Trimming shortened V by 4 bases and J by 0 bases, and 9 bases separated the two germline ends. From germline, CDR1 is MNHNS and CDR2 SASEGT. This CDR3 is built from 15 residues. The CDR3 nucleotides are TGTGCCAGCAGTGGGCGACAGTCAACTAATGAAAAACTGTTTTTT. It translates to CASSGRQSTNEKLFF.

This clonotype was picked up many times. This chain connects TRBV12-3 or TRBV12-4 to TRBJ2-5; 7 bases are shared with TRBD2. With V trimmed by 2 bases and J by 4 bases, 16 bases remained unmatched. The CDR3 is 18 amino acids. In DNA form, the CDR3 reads TGTGCCAGCAGTTTATCAGCCCCAGGGCGCGGGAGAGGAGAGACCCAGTACTTC. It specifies CASSLSAPGRGRGETQYF.

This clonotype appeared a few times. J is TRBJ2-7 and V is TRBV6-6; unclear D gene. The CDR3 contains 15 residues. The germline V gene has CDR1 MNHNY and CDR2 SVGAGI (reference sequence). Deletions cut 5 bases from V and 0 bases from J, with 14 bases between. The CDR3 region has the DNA TGTGCCAGCAGTGTTTCGCCGACGGTCTCCTACGAGCAGTACGTC. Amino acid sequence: CASSVSPTVSYEQYV.

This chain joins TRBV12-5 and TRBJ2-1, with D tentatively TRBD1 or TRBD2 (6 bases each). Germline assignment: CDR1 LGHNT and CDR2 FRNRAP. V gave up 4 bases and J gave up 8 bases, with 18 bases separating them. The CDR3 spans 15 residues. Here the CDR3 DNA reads TGTGCTAGTGGTTCCTGGACCGCGGGACAACATGAGCAGTTCTTC. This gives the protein CASGSWTAGQHEQFF. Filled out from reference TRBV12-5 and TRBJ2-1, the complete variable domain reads DARVTQTPRHKVTEMGQEVTMRCQPILGHNTVFWYRQTMMQGLELLAYFRNRAPLDDSGMPKDRFSAEMPDATLATLKIQPSEPRDSAVYFCASGSWTAGQHEQFFGPGTRLTVL.

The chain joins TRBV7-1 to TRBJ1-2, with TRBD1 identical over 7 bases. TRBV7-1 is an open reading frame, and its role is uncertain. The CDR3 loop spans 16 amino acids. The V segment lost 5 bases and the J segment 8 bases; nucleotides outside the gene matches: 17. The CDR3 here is CASSIFPFGTDRGYTF. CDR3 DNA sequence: TGTGCCAGCAGCATTTTTCCCTTTGGGACAGATCGAGGCTACACCTTC.

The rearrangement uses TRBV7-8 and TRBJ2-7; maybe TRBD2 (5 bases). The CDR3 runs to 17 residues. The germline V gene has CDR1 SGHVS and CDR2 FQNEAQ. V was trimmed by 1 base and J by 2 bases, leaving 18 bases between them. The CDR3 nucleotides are TGTGCCAGCAGCTTAGGTGGGATAGGCGAGGAGGCCTACGAGCAGTACTTC. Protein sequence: CASSLGGIGEEAYEQYF.

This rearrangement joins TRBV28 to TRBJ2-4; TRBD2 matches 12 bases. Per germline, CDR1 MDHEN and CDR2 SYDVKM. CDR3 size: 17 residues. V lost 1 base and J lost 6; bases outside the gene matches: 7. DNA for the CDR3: TGTGCCAGCAGTTTATCTAGACTAGCGGGAGTCGTAAACATTCAGTACTTC. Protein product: CASSLSRLAGVVNIQYF.

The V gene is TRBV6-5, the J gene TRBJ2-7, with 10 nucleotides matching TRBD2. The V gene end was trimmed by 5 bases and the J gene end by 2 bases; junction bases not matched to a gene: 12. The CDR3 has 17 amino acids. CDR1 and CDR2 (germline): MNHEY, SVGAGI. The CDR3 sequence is CASSNIPTSGPPYEQYF. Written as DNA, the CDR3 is TGTGCCAGCAGTAATATCCCGACTAGCGGGCCCCCCTACGAGCAGTACTTC.

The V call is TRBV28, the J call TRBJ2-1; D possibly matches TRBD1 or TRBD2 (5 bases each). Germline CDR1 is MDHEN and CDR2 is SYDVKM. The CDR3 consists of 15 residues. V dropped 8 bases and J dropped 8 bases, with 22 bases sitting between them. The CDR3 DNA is TGTGCCAGCGGATTCGGGGACGGTTTTAGCGATGAGCAGTTCTTC. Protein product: CASGFGDGFSDEQFF.

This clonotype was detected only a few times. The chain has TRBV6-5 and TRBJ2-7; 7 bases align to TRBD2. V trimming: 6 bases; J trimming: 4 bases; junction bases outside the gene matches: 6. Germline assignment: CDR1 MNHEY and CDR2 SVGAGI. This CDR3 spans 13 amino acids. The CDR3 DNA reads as TGTGCCAGCAGGGCACATAGCGGGTACGAGCAGTACTTC. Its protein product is CASRAHSGYEQYF.

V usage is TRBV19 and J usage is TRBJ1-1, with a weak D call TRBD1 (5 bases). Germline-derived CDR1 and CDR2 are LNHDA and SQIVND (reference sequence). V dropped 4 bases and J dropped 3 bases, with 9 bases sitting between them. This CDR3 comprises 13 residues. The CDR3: CASSSGADTEAFF. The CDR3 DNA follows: TGTGCCAGTAGTAGCGGGGCAGACACTGAAGCTTTCTTT.

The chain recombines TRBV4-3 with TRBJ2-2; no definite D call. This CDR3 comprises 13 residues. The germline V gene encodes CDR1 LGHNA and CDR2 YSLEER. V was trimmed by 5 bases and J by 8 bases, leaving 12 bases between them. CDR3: CASSSRRAGELFF. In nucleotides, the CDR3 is TGCGCCAGCAGCTCTCGTCGTGCTGGGGAGCTGTTTTTT.

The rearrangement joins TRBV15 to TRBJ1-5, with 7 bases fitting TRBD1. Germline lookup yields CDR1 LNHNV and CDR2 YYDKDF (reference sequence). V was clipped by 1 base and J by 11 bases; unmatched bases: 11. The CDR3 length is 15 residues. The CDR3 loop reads CATSRAGTAIRAQHF. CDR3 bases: TGTGCCACCAGCAGAGCCGGGACAGCCATTAGAGCCCAGCATTTT.

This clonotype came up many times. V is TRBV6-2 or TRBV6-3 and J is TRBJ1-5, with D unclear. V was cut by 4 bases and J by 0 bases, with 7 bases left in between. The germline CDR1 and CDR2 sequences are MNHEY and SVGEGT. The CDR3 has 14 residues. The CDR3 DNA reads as TGTGCCAGCAGTTGGACGGATAGCAATCAGCCCCAGCATTTT. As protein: CASSWTDSNQPQHF.

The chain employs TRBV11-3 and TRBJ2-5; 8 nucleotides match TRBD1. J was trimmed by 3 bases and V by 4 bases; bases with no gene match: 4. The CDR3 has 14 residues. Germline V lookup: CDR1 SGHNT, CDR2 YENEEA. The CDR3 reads CASSSRTGKETQYF. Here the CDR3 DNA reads TGTGCCAGCAGCTCCCGGACAGGGAAAGAGACCCAGTACTTC.

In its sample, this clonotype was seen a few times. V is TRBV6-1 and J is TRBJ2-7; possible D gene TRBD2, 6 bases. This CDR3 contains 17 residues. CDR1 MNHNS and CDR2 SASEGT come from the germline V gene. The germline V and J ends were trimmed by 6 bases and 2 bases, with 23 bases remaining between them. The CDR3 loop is CASSPQNAGGGTYEQYV. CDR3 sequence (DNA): TGTGCCAGCAGCCCCCAGAACGCGGGTGGGGGGACCTACGAGCAGTACGTC.

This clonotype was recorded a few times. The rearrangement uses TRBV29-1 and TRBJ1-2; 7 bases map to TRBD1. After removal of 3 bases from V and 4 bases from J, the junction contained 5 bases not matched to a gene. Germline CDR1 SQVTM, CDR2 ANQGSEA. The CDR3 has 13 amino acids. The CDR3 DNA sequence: TGCAGCGTTGAGGATACAGGGGCCTATGGCTACACCTTC. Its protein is CSVEDTGAYGYTF.

The CDR3 DNA follows: TGTGCCAGCAGCCAAGCAGGGTCCGGGGAGCTGTTTTTT. Protein: CASSQAGSGELFF. The chain carries TRBV3-1 and TRBJ2-2, with a possible D match to TRBD1 (5 bases). V gave up 1 base and J gave up 6 bases, with 6 bases separating them. This CDR3 spans 13 amino acids. Germline CDR1 LGHDT, CDR2 YNNKEL (reference sequence).

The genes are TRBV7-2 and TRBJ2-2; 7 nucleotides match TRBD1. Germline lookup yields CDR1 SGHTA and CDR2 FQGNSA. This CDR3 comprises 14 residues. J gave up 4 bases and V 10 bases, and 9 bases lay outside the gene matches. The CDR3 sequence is CATQPQGSTGELFF. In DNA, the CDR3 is TGTGCCACCCAACCACAGGGGTCCACCGGGGAGCTGTTTTTT.

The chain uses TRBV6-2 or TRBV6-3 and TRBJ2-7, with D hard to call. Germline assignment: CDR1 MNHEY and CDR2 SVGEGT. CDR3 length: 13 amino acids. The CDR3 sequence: CASTYGLGYEQYV. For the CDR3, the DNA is TGTGCCAGCACTTACGGATTGGGGTACGAGCAGTACGTC.

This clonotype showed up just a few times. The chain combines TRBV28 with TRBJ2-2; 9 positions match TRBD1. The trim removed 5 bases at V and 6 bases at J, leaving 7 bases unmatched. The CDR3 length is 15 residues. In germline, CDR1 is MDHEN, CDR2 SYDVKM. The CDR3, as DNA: TGTGCCAGCAGTCCCGGGACAGGGTTTCCCGGGGAGCTGTTTTTT. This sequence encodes CASSPGTGFPGELFF.

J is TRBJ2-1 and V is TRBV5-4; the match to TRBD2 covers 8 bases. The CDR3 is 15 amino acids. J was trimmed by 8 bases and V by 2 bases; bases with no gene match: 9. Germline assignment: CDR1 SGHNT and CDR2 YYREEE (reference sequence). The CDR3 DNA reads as TGTGCCAGCAGCTTCACCGGACTAGCTATCCATGAGCAGTTCTTC. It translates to CASSFTGLAIHEQFF. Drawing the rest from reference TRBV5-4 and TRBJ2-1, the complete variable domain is ETGVTQSPTHLIKTRGQQVTLRCSSQSGHNTVSWYQQALGQGPQFIFQYYREEENGRGNFPPRFSGLQFPNYSSELNVNALELDDSALYLCASSFTGLAIHEQFFGPGTRLTVL.